Described below is a single T cell receptor beta chain sequence and its context. These data come from a study of blood T cell repertoires in COVID-19. Study summary: Researchers got acute and convalescent COVID-19 samples from the United States, Italy and Spain. The analysed material was cDNA or gDNA that came from T cells, B-cell-depleted T cells, or PBMCs.

The assay was immunoSEQ multiplex PCR, and TCRdb's table has in-frame clones only and misses some. The table records approximately 140,000 clones, 70% to 85% of them present only once. The CDR3 sequence is 13 residues long. The ends lost 8 bases at V and 6 bases at J; junction bases unmatched: 6. CDR1 is MGHDK and CDR2 is SYGVNS in the germline V gene. This TCR was recovered from a woman older than 75 in a cohort sampled during active or convalescent COVID-19. This rearrangement joins TRBV25-1 to TRBJ2-2; 7 bases agree with TRBD1. Sequencing was carried out using peripheral blood. The CDR3, as DNA: TGTGCCAGCGCTGGGACAGTAGCCGGGGAGCTGTTTTTT. Amino acid sequence: CASAGTVAGELFF.